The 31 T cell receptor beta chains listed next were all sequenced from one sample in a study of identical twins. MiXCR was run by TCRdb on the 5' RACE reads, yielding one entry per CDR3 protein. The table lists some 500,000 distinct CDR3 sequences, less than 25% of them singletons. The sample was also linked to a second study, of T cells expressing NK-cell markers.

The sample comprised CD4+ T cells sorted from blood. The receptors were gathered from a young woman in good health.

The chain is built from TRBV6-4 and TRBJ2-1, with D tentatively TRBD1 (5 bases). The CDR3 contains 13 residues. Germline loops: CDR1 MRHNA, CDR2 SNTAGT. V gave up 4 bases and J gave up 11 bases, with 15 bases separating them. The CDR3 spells CASSGSITGKQFF. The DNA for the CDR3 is TGTGCCAGCAGTGGATCCATTACAGGAAAGCAGTTCTTC.

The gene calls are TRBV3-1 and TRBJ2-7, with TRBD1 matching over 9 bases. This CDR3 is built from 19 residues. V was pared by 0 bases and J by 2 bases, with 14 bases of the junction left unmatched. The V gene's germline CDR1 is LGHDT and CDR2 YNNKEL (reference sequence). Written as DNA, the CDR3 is TGTGCCAGCAGCCAAGATTCGGACAGGGGTGCGAATACTCCCTACGAGCAGTACTTC. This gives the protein CASSQDSDRGANTPYEQYF.

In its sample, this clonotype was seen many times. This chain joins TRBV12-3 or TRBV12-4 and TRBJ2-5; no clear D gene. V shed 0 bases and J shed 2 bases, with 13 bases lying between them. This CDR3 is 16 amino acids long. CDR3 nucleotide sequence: TGTGCCAGCAGTTTAGCGCCTATCGGAGATCAAGAGACCCAGTACTTC. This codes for CASSLAPIGDQETQYF.

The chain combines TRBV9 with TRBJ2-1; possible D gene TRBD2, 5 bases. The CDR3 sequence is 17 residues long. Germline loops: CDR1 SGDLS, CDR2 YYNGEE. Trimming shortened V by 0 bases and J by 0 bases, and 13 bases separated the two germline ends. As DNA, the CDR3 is TGTGCCAGCAGCGTAGACCCGGGGAGCAGCTCCTACAATGAGCAGTTCTTC. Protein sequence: CASSVDPGSSSYNEQFF.

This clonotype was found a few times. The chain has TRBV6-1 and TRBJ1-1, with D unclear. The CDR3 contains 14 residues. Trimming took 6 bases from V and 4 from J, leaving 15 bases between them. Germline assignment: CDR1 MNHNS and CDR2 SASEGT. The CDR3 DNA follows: TGTGCCAGCAGAGACGTGGGAGGAGGCACTGAAGCTTTCTTT. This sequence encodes CASRDVGGGTEAFF.

The CDR3 DNA is TGTGCCAGCAGCTTAGCGGGAGGTACCGGGGCCAACGTCCTGACTTTC. This encodes CASSLAGGTGANVLTF. V usage is TRBV7-2 and J usage is TRBJ2-6, with a weak D call TRBD2 (6 bases). This CDR3 is built from 16 residues. The germline gives CDR1 SGHTA, CDR2 FQGNSA. The ends were cut back, 0 bases at V and 4 bases at J, with 10 bases in the middle.

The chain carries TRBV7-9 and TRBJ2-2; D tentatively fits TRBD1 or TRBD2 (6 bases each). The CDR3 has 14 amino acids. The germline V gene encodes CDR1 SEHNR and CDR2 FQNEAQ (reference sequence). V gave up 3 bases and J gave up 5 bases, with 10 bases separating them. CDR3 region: CASSFSGATGELFF. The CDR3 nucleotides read TGTGCCAGCAGCTTCTCGGGGGCAACCGGGGAGCTGTTTTTT.

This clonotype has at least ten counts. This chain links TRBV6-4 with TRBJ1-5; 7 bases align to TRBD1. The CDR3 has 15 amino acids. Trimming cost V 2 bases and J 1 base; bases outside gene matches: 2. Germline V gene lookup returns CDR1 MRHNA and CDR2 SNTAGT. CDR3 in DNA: TGTGCCAGCAGTGACAGGGGGCGAAGCAATCAGCCCCAGCATTTT. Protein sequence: CASSDRGRSNQPQHF.

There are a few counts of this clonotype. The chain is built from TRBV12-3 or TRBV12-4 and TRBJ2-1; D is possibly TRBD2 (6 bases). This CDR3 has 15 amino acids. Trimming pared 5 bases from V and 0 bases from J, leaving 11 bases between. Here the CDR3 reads CASSIGSSSYNEQFF. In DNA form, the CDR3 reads TGTGCCAGCAGTATCGGGAGCAGCTCCTACAATGAGCAGTTCTTC.

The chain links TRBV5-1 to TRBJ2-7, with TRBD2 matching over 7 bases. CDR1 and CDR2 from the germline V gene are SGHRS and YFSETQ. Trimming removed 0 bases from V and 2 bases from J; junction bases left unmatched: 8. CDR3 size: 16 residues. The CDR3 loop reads CASSLAGGRLPYEQYF. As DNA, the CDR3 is TGCGCCAGCAGCTTGGCCGGGGGGAGGCTACCCTACGAGCAGTACTTC.

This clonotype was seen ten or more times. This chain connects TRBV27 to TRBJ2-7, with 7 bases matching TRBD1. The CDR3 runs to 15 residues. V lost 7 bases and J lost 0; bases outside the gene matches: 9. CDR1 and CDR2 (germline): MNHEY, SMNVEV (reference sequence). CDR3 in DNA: TGTGCCAGCATCAAGACAGGGCCTAGCTCCTACGAGCAGTACTTC. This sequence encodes CASIKTGPSSYEQYF.

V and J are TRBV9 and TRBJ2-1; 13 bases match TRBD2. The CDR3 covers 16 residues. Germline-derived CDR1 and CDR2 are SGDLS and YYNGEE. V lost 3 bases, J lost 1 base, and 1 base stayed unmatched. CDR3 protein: CASSGGLAGSYNEQFF. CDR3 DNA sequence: TGTGCCAGCAGCGGGGGACTAGCGGGATCCTACAATGAGCAGTTCTTC.

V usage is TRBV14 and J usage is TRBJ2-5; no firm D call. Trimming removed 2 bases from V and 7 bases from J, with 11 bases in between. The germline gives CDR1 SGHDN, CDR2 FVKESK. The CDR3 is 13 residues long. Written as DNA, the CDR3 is TGTGCCAGCAGCCAAAGCCTAGGAAGGACCCAGTACTTC. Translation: CASSQSLGRTQYF.

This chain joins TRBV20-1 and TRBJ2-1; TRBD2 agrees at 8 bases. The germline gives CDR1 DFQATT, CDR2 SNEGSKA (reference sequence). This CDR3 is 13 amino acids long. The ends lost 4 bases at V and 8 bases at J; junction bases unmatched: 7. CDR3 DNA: TGCAGTGCTACAGCGGGAGTTGGGTATGAGCAGTTCTTC. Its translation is CSATAGVGYEQFF.

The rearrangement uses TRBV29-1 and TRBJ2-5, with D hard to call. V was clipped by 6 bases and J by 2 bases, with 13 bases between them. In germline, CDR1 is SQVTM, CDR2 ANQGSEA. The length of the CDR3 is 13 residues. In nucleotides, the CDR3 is TGCAGCGTCCGTAAGGGAACGCAAGAGACCCAGTACTTC. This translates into CSVRKGTQETQYF.

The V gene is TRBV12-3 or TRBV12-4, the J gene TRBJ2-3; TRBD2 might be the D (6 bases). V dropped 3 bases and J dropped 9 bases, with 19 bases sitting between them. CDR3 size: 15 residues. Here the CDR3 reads CASSFRGGTAGTQYF. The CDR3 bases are TGTGCCAGCAGTTTTCGGGGCGGGACCGCCGGCACGCAGTATTTT.

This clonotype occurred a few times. In DNA form, the CDR3 reads TGCAGCGTTGGAGGGGGCGTCGCCTACGAGCAGTACTTC. Translated: CSVGGGVAYEQYF. J is TRBJ2-7 and V is TRBV29-1; 7 nucleotides line up with TRBD1. The V and J ends lost 4 bases and 2 bases, in that order; junction bases with no gene match: 5. The CDR3 spans 13 residues. The germline V gene has CDR1 SQVTM and CDR2 ANQGSEA.

The CDR3 DNA reads TGCGCCAGCAGCTTCCGGGACTTAACAGATACGCAGTATTTT. Encoded protein: CASSFRDLTDTQYF. The rearrangement uses TRBV5-1 and TRBJ2-3, with D perhaps matching TRBD2 (6 bases). Trimming cost V 2 bases and J 3 bases, with 10 bases left between them. CDR1 and CDR2 from the germline V gene are SGHRS and YFSETQ. CDR3 length: 14 amino acids.

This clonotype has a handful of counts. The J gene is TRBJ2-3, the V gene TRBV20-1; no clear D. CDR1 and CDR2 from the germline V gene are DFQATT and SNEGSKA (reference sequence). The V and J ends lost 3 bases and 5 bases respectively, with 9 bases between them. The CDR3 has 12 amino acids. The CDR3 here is CSASGDEDTQYF. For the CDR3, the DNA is TGCAGTGCTAGTGGGGATGAAGATACGCAGTATTTT.

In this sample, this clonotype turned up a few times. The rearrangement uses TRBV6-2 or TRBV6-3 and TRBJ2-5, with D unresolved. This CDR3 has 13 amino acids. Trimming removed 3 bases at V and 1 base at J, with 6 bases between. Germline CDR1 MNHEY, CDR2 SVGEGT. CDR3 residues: CASSYLSQETQYF. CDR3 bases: TGTGCCAGCAGTTATCTAAGCCAAGAGACCCAGTACTTC.

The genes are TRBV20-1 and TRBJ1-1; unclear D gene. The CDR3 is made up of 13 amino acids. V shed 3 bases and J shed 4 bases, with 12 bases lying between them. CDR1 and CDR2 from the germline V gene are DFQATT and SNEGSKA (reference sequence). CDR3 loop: CSARATEFTEAFF. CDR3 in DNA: TGCAGTGCTAGGGCGACGGAGTTCACTGAAGCTTTCTTT.

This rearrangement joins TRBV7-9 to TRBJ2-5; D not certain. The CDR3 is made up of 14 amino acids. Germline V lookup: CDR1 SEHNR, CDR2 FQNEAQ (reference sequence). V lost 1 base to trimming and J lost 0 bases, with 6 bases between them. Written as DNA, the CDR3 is TGTGCCAGCAGCTTAGGCCAGAACCAAGAGACCCAGTACTTC. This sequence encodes CASSLGQNQETQYF.

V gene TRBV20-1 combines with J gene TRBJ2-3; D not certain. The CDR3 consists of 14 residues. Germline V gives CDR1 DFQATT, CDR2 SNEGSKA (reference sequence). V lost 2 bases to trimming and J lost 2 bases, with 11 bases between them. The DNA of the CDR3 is TGCAGTGCTAGATCCCCAGGAACCACAGATACGCAGTATTTT. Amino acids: CSARSPGTTDTQYF.

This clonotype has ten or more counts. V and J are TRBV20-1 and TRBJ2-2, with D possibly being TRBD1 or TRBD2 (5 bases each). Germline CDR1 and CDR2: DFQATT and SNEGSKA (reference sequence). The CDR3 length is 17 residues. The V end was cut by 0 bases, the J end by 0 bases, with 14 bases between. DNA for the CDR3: TGCAGTGCTAGAGATCCGTCGGGGCTTGCGAACACCGGGGAGCTGTTTTTT. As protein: CSARDPSGLANTGELFF.

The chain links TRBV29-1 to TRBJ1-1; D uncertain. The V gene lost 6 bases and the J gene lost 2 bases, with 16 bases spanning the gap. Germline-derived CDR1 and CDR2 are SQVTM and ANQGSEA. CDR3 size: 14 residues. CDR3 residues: CSVRHIIRNTEAFF. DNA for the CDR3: TGCAGCGTCCGACACATCATCCGAAACACTGAAGCTTTCTTT.

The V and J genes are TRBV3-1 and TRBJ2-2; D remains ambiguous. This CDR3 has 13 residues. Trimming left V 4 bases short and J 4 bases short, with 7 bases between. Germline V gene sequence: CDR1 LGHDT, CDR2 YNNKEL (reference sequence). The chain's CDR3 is CASSPHTTGELFF. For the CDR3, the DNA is TGTGCCAGCAGCCCCCACACCACCGGGGAGCTGTTTTTT.

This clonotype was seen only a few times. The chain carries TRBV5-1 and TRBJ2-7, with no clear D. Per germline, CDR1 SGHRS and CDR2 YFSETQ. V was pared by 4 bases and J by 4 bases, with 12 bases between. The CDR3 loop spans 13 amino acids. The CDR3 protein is CASSLARMYEQYF. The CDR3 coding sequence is TGCGCCAGCAGCCTGGCGCGGATGTACGAGCAGTACTTC.

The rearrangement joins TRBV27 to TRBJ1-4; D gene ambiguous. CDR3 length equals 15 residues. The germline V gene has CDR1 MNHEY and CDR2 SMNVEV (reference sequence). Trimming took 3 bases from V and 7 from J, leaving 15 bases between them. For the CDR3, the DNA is TGTGCCAGCAGTTTCGAGGGCCTCCGAGGTGAAAAACTGTTTTTT. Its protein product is CASSFEGLRGEKLFF.

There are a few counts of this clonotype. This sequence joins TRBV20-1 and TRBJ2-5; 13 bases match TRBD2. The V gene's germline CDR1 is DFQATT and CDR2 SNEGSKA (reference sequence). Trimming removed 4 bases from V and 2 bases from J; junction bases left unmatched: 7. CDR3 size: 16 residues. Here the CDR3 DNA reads TGCAGTGCTAATTCCGGGACTAGCGGGATTCAAGAGACCCAGTACTTC. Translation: CSANSGTSGIQETQYF.

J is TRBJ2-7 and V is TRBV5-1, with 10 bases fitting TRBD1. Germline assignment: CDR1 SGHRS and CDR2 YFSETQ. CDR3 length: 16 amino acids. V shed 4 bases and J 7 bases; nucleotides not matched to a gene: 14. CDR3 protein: CASSPSPTGGVGEQYF. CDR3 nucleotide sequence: TGCGCCAGCAGCCCCAGCCCGACAGGGGGCGTGGGGGAGCAGTACTTC.

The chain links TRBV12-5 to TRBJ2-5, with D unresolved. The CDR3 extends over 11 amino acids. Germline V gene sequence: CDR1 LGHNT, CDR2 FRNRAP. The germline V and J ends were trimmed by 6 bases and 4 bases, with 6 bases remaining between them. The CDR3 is CASGPGETQYF. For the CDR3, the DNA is TGTGCTAGTGGACCCGGAGAGACCCAGTACTTC.